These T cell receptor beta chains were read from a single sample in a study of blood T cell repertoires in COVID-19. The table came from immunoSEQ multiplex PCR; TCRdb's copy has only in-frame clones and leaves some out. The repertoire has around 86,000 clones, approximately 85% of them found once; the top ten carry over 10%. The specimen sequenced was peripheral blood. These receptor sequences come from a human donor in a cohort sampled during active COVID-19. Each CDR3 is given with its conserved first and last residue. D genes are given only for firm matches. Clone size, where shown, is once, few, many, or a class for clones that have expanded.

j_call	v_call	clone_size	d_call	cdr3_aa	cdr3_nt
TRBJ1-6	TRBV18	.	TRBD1	CASSPTQMHRDRNSPLHF	TGTGCCAGCTCACCAACCCAAATGCACCGGGACAGAAATTCACCCCTCCACTTT
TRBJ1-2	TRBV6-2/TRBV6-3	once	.	CASSYSRTPFNYGYTF	TGTGCCAGCAGTTACTCGAGGACTCCGTTTAACTATGGCTACACCTTC
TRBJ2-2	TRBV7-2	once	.	CASSFTTGNTGELFF	TGTGCCAGCAGCTTTACAACAGGGAACACCGGGGAGCTGTTTTTT
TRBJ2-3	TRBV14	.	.	CASSQDPPRADTQYF	TGTGCCAGCAGCCAAGACCCCCCGAGAGCAGATACGCAGTATTTT
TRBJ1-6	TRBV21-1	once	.	CASSSGQGAYSPLHF	TGTGCCAGCAGCAGTGGACAGGGGGCGTATTCACCCCTCCACTTT
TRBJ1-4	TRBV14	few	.	CASSQVSGFNEKLFF	TGTGCCAGCAGCCAAGTTTCAGGATTCAATGAAAAACTGTTTTTT
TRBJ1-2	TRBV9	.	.	CASSPRDGLHGYGYTF	TGTGCCAGCAGCCCCCGGGACGGACTACATGGGTATGGCTACACCTTC
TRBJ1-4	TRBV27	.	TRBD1	CASSLFGQGHNEKLFF	TGTGCCAGCAGTTTATTCGGACAGGGACATAATGAAAAACTGTTTTTT
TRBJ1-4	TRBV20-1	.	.	CSARGSEKLFF	TGCAGTGCTCGGGGGTCTGAAAAACTGTTTTTT
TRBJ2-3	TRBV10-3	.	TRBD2	CATVSGGDTDTQYF	TGTGCCACCGTTAGCGGGGGGGACACAGATACGCAGTATTTT
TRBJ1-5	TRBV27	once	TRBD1	CASSLAGGGGQPQHF	TGTGCCAGCAGTTTAGCAGGGGGCGGAGGTCAGCCCCAGCATTTT
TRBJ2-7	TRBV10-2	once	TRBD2	CAIMSASGSSYEQYF	TGCGCCATCATGTCCGCTAGCGGGAGCTCCTACGAGCAGTACTTC
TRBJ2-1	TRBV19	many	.	CASSIGWGADYNEQFF	TGTGCCAGTAGTATTGGTTGGGGCGCGGATTACAATGAGCAGTTCTTC
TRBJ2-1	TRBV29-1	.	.	CSGTGGNEQFF	TGCAGCGGAACCGGGGGAAATGAGCAGTTCTTC
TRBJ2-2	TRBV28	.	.	CASSTGVNTGELFF	TGTGCCAGCTCAACCGGGGTGAACACCGGGGAGCTGTTTTTT
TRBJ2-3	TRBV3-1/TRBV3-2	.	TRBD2	CASSQDGDYTDTQYF	TGTGCCAGCAGCCAAGATGGGGACTACACAGATACGCAGTATTTT
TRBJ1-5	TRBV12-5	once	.	CASGDRTGVGQPQHF	TGTGCTAGTGGCGACCGTACAGGTGTGGGGCAGCCCCAGCATTTT
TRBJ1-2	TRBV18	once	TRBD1	CASSPEGARIYGYTF	TGTGCCAGCTCTCCGGAGGGGGCGCGAATCTATGGCTACACCTTC
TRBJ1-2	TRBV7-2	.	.	CASSLNPGVGHGYTF	TGTGCCAGCAGCCTAAACCCAGGGGTCGGACATGGCTACACCTTC
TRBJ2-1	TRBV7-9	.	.	CASSLGVRVSYNEQFF	TGTGCCAGCAGCTTAGGAGTGAGGGTTTCCTACAATGAGCAGTTCTTC
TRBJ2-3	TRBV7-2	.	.	CASSLNGGGTDTQYF	TGTGCCAGCAGCTTAAATGGGGGAGGTACAGATACGCAGTATTTT
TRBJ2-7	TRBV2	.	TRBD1	CASSEEGQAYEQYF	TGTGCCAGCAGTGAAGAGGGACAGGCCTACGAGCAGTACTTC
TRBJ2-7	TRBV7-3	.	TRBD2	CASSSSGSVGNEQYF	TGTGCCAGCAGTTCCAGCGGGAGTGTAGGTAACGAGCAGTACTTC
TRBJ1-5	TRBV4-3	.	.	CASSQDPQRGLSNQPQHF	TGCGCCAGCAGCCAAGACCCTCAGCGGGGGCTGAGCAATCAGCCCCAGCATTTT
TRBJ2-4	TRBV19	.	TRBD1	CASSMGFGQGSIQYF	TGTGCCAGTAGTATGGGGTTCGGACAGGGGAGCATTCAGTACTTC
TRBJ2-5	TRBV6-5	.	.	CASSTLGAETQYF	TGTGCCAGCAGTACTCTGGGGGCAGAGACCCAGTACTTC
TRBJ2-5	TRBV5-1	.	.	CASSPERQETQYF	TGCGCCAGCAGCCCAGAACGCCAAGAGACCCAGTACTTC
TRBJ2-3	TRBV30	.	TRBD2	CAWSVGVVGGDTQYF	TGTGCCTGGAGTGTAGGCGTAGTGGGGGGGGATACGCAGTATTTT
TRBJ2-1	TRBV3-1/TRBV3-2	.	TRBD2	CASSFRTAGGGDEQFF	TGTGCCAGCAGCTTCCGGACCGCGGGGGGGGGCGATGAGCAGTTCTTC
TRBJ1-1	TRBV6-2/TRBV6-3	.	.	CASSLNGRTEAFF	TGTGCCAGCAGTTTGAACGGGAGGACTGAAGCTTTCTTT
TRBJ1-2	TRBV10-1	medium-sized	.	CASSEDRKDSYGYTF	TGCGCCAGCAGTGAGGATCGGAAGGACAGCTATGGCTACACCTTC
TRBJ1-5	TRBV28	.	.	CASSLRYGKGLGNQPQHF	TGTGCCAGCAGTTTAAGGTATGGGAAGGGACTAGGTAATCAGCCCCAGCATTTT
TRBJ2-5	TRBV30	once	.	CAWSDLGETQYF	TGTGCCTGGAGCGATCTAGGAGAGACCCAGTACTTC
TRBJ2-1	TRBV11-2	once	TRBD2	CASSLGGRGTRTSEQFF	TGTGCCAGCAGCTTAGGGGGGAGGGGGACTAGGACGAGTGAGCAGTTCTTC
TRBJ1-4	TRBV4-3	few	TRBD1	CASSRQGNVNEKLFF	TGCGCCAGCAGCCGACAGGGGAATGTTAATGAAAAACTGTTTTTT
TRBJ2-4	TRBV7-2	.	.	CASSPLGERKNIQYF	TGTGCCAGCAGCCCCCTCGGCGAGCGCAAAAACATTCAGTACTTC
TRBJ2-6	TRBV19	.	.	CASSIDGGAPGANVLTF	TGTGCCAGTAGTATAGATGGCGGGGCCCCTGGGGCCAACGTCCTGACTTTC
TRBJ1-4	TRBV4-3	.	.	CASSQRVGIAVLEGKLFF	TGCGCCAGCAGCCAAAGGGTTGGCATCGCGGTACTAGAGGGAAAACTGTTTTTT
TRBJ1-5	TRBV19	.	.	CASREIYRRSSNQPQHF	TGTGCCAGTAGAGAAATATATAGGAGGAGTAGCAATCAGCCCCAGCATTTT
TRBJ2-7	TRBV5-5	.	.	CASSFGVPSYEQYF	TGTGCCAGCAGCTTCGGGGTTCCGTCCTACGAGCAGTACTTC
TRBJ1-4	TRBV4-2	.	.	CASSPGGTNEKLFF	TGTGCCAGCAGCCCGGGGGGGACTAATGAAAAACTGTTTTTT
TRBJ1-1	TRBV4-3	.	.	CASSISPGVETEAFF	TGCGCCAGCAGCATTTCCCCAGGGGTTGAAACTGAAGCTTTCTTT
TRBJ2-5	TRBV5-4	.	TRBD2	CASSGLAGGQETQYF	TGTGCCAGCAGCGGACTAGCGGGGGGGCAAGAGACCCAGTACTTC
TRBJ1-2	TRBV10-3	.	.	CAISGGTAYGYTF	TGTGCCATCAGTGGAGGCACGGCCTATGGCTACACCTTC
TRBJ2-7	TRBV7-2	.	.	CASSLDASLREQYF	TGTGCCAGCAGCTTAGACGCCTCCTTGAGGGAGCAGTACTTC
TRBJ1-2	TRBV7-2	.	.	CASSLDSPNSYGYTF	TGTGCCAGCAGCTTAGACTCCCCTAACAGCTATGGCTACACCTTC
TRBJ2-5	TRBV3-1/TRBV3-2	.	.	CASSQVVDQETQYF	TGTGCCAGCAGCCAAGTAGTGGACCAAGAGACCCAGTACTTC
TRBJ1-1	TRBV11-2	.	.	CASSVSAGTGTEAFF	TGTGCCAGCAGCGTCTCAGCGGGTACGGGAACTGAAGCTTTCTTT
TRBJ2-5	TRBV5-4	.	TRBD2	CASSSIGTSGRQETQYF	TGTGCCAGCAGCTCAATAGGGACTAGCGGGAGGCAAGAGACCCAGTACTTC
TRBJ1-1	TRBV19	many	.	CASSPGTFGEAFF	TGTGCCAGTAGCCCGGGAACGTTTGGTGAAGCTTTCTTT
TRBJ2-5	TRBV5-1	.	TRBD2	CASSSRAGGLEETQYF	TGCGCCAGCAGCTCACGAGCGGGGGGGCTTGAAGAGACCCAGTACTTC
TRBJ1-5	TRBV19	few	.	CASTVTGYQPQHF	TGTGCCAGTACAGTTACAGGGTATCAGCCCCAGCATTTT
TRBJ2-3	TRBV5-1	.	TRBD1	CASSRGQGDTDTQYF	TGCGCCAGCAGCCGGGGACAGGGGGACACAGATACGCAGTATTTT
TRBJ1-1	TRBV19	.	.	CASSKRGLTEAFF	TGTGCCAGTAGTAAAAGGGGATTGACTGAAGCTTTCTTT
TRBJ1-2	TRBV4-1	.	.	CASSQQTGYGYTF	TGCGCCAGCAGCCAACAGACGGGCTATGGCTACACCTTC
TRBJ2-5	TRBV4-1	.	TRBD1	CASSPRDRIQETQYF	TGCGCCAGCAGCCCCCGGGACAGAATACAAGAGACCCAGTACTTC
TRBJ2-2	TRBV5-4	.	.	CASSLVSNTGELFF	TGTGCCAGCAGCTTGGTGTCTAACACCGGGGAGCTGTTTTTT